The 29 T cell receptor beta chains in this list originate from one sample, sequenced in a study of T cell responses to AZD1222 COVID-19 vaccine. TCRdb's copy holds only in-frame clones and misses some; the assay was immunoSEQ multiplex PCR. The profile shows nearly 110,000 clones, 70% to 90% of them singletons. The material was peripheral blood, obtained 28 days after the second AZD1222 dose. The receptors stem from an adult who received the AZD1222 COVID-19 vaccine.

The J gene is TRBJ1-4, the V gene TRBV4-1; 12 bases line up with TRBD1. J was trimmed by 1 base and V by 6 bases; bases with no gene match: 6. The germline V gene encodes CDR1 MGHRA and CDR2 YSYEKL. The CDR3 has 17 amino acids. The CDR3 coding sequence is TGCGCCAGCAGAGGGACAGGGGGCGGCGTAACTAATGAAAAACTGTTTTTT. Translating it yields CASRGTGGGVTNEKLFF.

This clone was picked up a small number of times. The chain recombines TRBV7-2 with TRBJ1-2, with TRBD1 as a possible D gene (5 bases). V lost 5 bases and J lost 5, with 18 bases in between. The length of the CDR3 is 15 residues. CDR1 and CDR2 (germline): SGHTA, FQGNSA. CDR3 sequence: CASSLPPEGRYGYTF. The CDR3 nucleotides read TGTGCCAGCAGCCTTCCCCCTGAGGGGAGGTATGGCTACACCTTC. Combining the CDR3 with reference TRBV7-2 and TRBJ1-2 gives the whole variable domain GAGVSQSPSNKVTEKGKDVELRCDPISGHTALYWYRQSLGQGLEFLIYFQGNSAPDKSGLPSDRFSAERTGGSVSTLTIQRTQQEDSAVYLCASSLPPEGRYGYTFGSGTRLTVV.

The J gene is TRBJ1-2, the V gene TRBV6-5, with a possible D match to TRBD1 (6 bases). CDR3 length equals 13 residues. Germline lookup yields CDR1 MNHEY and CDR2 SVGAGI. Trimming left V 4 bases short and J 3 bases short, with 9 bases between. CDR3 bases: TGTGCCAGCAGTTTTCCAGGGGACTATGGCTACACCTTC. Translation: CASSFPGDYGYTF.

Only one count was recorded for this clone. V and J are TRBV5-1 and TRBJ2-2, with D possibly being TRBD1 (6 bases). The CDR3 is made up of 15 amino acids. V lost 4 bases and J 6 bases, leaving 16 bases between the germline ends. Per the germline V gene, CDR1 is SGHRS and CDR2 is YFSETQ. This chain's CDR3 is CASSVTGKGAGELFF. In DNA, the CDR3 is TGCGCCAGCAGCGTTACAGGGAAAGGGGCCGGGGAGCTGTTTTTT.

This clone was picked up one time. The chain recombines TRBV6-4 with TRBJ1-1; D remains unclear. Trimming took off 0 bases at V and 8 bases at J, with 10 bases between the two ends. This CDR3 comprises 13 residues. Germline CDR1 reads MRHNA; CDR2 reads SNTAGT. CDR3 residues: CASSDSVSSEAFF. CDR3 in DNA: TGTGCCAGCAGTGACTCGGTCAGCTCAGAAGCTTTCTTT.

The rearrangement joins TRBV10-3 to TRBJ1-4; 10 bases align to TRBD1. CDR3 length: 14 residues. J lost 6 bases, V lost 10 bases, and 8 bases had no gene match. Germline V gene data show CDR1 as ENHRY and CDR2 as SYGVKD. CDR3 DNA sequence: TGTGCCACCCGGGCCGGGACAGGGGATGAAAAACTGTTTTTT. This encodes CATRAGTGDEKLFF.

This chain uses TRBV27 with TRBJ1-1, with D possibly TRBD1 on 5 matching bases. The CDR3 is 13 residues long. Germline lookup yields CDR1 MNHEY and CDR2 SMNVEV (reference sequence). Trimming left V 3 bases short and J 5 bases short, with 10 bases between. In nucleotides, the CDR3 is TGTGCCAGCAGTTTGGGGGGGATGACTGAAGCTTTCTTT. Protein sequence: CASSLGGMTEAFF.

This chain uses TRBV7-2 with TRBJ1-4; TRBD1 matches 8 bases. CDR3 length equals 14 residues. Germline CDR1 SGHTA, CDR2 FQGNSA. The V and J ends lost 5 bases and 6 bases, in that order; junction bases with no gene match: 5. For the CDR3, the DNA is TGTGCCAGCAGCCTCGACAGGGGTCATGAAAAACTGTTTTTT. Translating gives CASSLDRGHEKLFF.

The V call is TRBV2, the J call TRBJ2-2; tentatively, D is TRBD1 or TRBD2 (5 bases each). Germline V gene lookup returns CDR1 SNHLY and CDR2 FYNNEI. Trimming shortened V by 6 bases and J by 2 bases, and 13 bases separated the two germline ends. The CDR3 runs 15 residues. The CDR3 DNA follows: TGTGCCAGCAGCCTGGGACCTATTAACACCGGGGAGCTGTTTTTT. It yields the protein CASSLGPINTGELFF.

This chain joins TRBV24-1 and TRBJ2-2; TRBD1 might be the D (6 bases). In germline, CDR1 is KGHDR, CDR2 SFDVKD. V lost 3 bases and J 0 bases, leaving 13 bases between the germline ends. The CDR3 length is 17 residues. As DNA, the CDR3 is TGTGCCACCAGTGATCTGGACAGATGGGCGAACACCGGGGAGCTGTTTTTT. Translated: CATSDLDRWANTGELFF.

CDR3 protein: CASSNRPSLFLNQPQHF. In DNA, the CDR3 is TGTGCCAGCAGCAATCGACCGTCCCTATTCCTCAATCAGCCCCAGCATTTT. V usage is TRBV21-1 and J usage is TRBJ1-5. TRBV21-1 is a documented pseudogene. This CDR3 comprises 17 residues.

The V call is TRBV6-6, the J call TRBJ1-1, with D tentatively TRBD1 (6 bases). V lost 2 bases and J 5 bases, leaving 12 bases between the germline ends. CDR3 size: 14 residues. Germline V lookup: CDR1 MNHNY, CDR2 SVGAGI (reference sequence). The CDR3 loop reads CASSYGGRGTEAFF. The DNA of the CDR3 is TGTGCCAGCAGTTACGGGGGCAGGGGAACTGAAGCTTTCTTT.

The chain employs TRBV4-1 and TRBJ2-7, with D possibly matching TRBD1 (5 bases). Germline V lookup: CDR1 MGHRA, CDR2 YSYEKL. This CDR3 is 14 amino acids long. V gave up 3 bases and J gave up 3 bases, with 12 bases separating them. This CDR3 reads CASSQGRAGYEQYF. DNA for the CDR3: TGCGCCAGCAGCCAGGGCAGGGCAGGCTACGAGCAGTACTTC.

A single count supports this clone. The CDR3 DNA reads as TGCGCCAGCAGCCATACGGATAGCAATCAGCCCCAGCATTTT. This translates into CASSHTDSNQPQHF. This chain links TRBV4-1 with TRBJ1-5; D not certain. Trimming pared 3 bases from V and 0 bases from J, leaving 6 bases between. The length of the CDR3 is 14 residues. Germline-derived CDR1 and CDR2 are MGHRA and YSYEKL.

V and J are TRBV5-8 and TRBJ2-5, with a possible D match to TRBD1 (6 bases). Germline values: CDR1 SGHTS, CDR2 YDEGEE. The CDR3 totals 14 residues. Trimming shortened V by 3 bases and J by 5 bases, and 14 bases separated the two germline ends. CDR3 DNA sequence: TGTGCCAGCAGCTCCCGGGACAATTACGAGACCCAGTACTTC. It codes for CASSSRDNYETQYF.

The chain recombines TRBV7-6 with TRBJ1-4, with 9 bases lining up with TRBD1. V trimming: 5 bases; J trimming: 3 bases; junction bases outside the gene matches: 4. The CDR3 contains 15 residues. Looked up from germline, CDR1 is SGHVS and CDR2 is FNYEAQ. The CDR3 DNA is TGTGCCAGCAGCCAACAGGGGGCGTCTAATGAAAAACTGTTTTTT. Translated, it gives CASSQQGASNEKLFF. Full variable domain (missing parts from reference TRBV7-6 and TRBJ1-4): GAGVSQSPRYKVTKRGQDVALRCDPISGHVSLYWYRQALGQGPEFLTYFNYEAQQDKSGLPNDRFSAERPEGSISTLTIQRTEQRDSAMYRCASSQQGASNEKLFFGSGTQLSVL.

The count of this clone is one. The genes are TRBV7-2 and TRBJ1-6; a weak D match, TRBD1 (5 bases). V was cut by 5 bases and J by 9 bases, with 20 bases left in between. Germline V gives CDR1 SGHTA, CDR2 FQGNSA. This CDR3 has 16 residues. The CDR3 spells CASSTRTWGGTSPLHF. The CDR3, as DNA: TGTGCCAGCAGCACGCGGACATGGGGGGGAACTTCACCCCTCCACTTT. The full variable domain, its missing parts supplied by reference TRBV7-2 and TRBJ1-6, is GAGVSQSPSNKVTEKGKDVELRCDPISGHTALYWYRQSLGQGLEFLIYFQGNSAPDKSGLPSDRFSAERTGGSVSTLTIQRTQQEDSAVYLCASSTRTWGGTSPLHFGNGTRLTVT.

V gene TRBV3-1 (or the pseudogene TRBV3-2) combines with J gene TRBJ2-5; 8 bases match TRBD1. With V trimmed by 1 base and J by 4 bases, 5 bases remained unmatched. Germline V gives CDR1 LGHDT, CDR2 YNNKEL (reference sequence). The CDR3 is 15 amino acids. CDR3 protein: CASSQVGQGGETQYF. DNA of the CDR3: TGTGCCAGCAGCCAAGTCGGACAGGGCGGAGAGACCCAGTACTTC.

This chain uses TRBV7-9 with TRBJ1-1, with 9 bases aligning to TRBD1. Per the germline V gene, CDR1 is SEHNR and CDR2 is FQNEAQ (reference sequence). The CDR3 sequence is 17 residues long. V lost 6 bases to trimming and J lost 6 bases; unmatched junction nucleotides: 17. CDR3 nucleotide sequence: TGTGCCAGCAGAAACCGACCGGGACAGGGATTGTTTCCTGAAGCTTTCTTT. This gives the protein CASRNRPGQGLFPEAFF. Looking up the rest from reference TRBV7-9 and TRBJ1-1 gives the full variable domain: DTGVSQNPRHKITKRGQNVTFRCDPISEHNRLYWYRQTLGQGPEFLTYFQNEAQLEKSRLLSDRFSAERPKGSFSTLEIQRTEQGDSAMYLCASRNRPGQGLFPEAFFGQGTRLTVV.

The chain uses TRBV6-2 or TRBV6-3 and TRBJ1-5; 10 positions agree with TRBD1. Germline V gene lookup returns CDR1 MNHEY and CDR2 SVGEGT. The CDR3 has 15 residues. Trimming cost V 5 bases and J 4 bases; bases outside gene matches: 5. The CDR3 DNA sequence: TGTGCCAGCAGTCAAGACAGGGGGCCGAATCAGCCCCAGCATTTT. Translated, it gives CASSQDRGPNQPQHF.

The rearrangement uses TRBV2 and TRBJ2-7; TRBD2 aligns across 8 bases. Germline assignment: CDR1 SNHLY and CDR2 FYNNEI. Trimming cost V 3 bases and J 2 bases; bases outside gene matches: 6. The length of the CDR3 is 15 residues. The CDR3 DNA follows: TGTGCCAGCAGTGATACAGCGGGGGCCACCTACGAGCAGTACTTC. It codes for CASSDTAGATYEQYF.

This chain links TRBV19 with TRBJ1-1; D possibly corresponds to TRBD1 (5 bases). CDR3 size: 18 residues. The germline gives CDR1 LNHDA, CDR2 SQIVND (reference sequence). V was shortened by 3 bases and J by 0 bases, with 20 bases between the two germline ends. This CDR3 is CASSMLQGYRPMNTEAFF. CDR3 nucleotide sequence: TGTGCCAGTAGTATGTTGCAGGGTTACAGACCCATGAACACTGAAGCTTTCTTT.

This rearrangement joins TRBV11-2 to TRBJ2-2; tentative D call: TRBD2 (6 bases). There are 17 residues in the CDR3. With 10 bases removed from V and 0 bases from J, the gap between germline ends came to 21 bases. CDR1 is SGHAT, CDR2 FQNNGV, per germline. Written as DNA, the CDR3 is TGTGCCACCAAAAACCGGGCGGGAATAACGAACACCGGGGAGCTGTTTTTT. Translation gives CATKNRAGITNTGELFF.

This clone was counted a single time. This chain joins TRBV29-1 and TRBJ1-6; D ambiguous. The V end lost 4 bases, the J end lost 7 bases, and 11 bases lay between the germline ends. This CDR3 spans 13 amino acids. Germline assignment: CDR1 SQVTM and CDR2 ANQGSEA. CDR3 in DNA: TGCAGCGTTGCCTCACAATCCAATTCACCCCTCCACTTT. Translated: CSVASQSNSPLHF.

CDR3 region: CASSELRGPGSTEAFF. The CDR3 DNA follows: TGTGCCAGCAGTGAACTACGGGGTCCGGGGAGCACTGAAGCTTTCTTT. This chain links TRBV6-1 with TRBJ1-1; D not resolved. This CDR3 is built from 16 residues. Germline CDR1 MNHNS, CDR2 SASEGT. Trimming pared 2 bases from V and 4 bases from J, leaving 17 bases between.

Only a few counts were recorded for this clone. The chain is built from TRBV28 and TRBJ1-4, with 7 bases identical to TRBD1. Germline V gives CDR1 MDHEN, CDR2 SYDVKM. The CDR3 has 14 amino acids. The V segment lost 6 bases and the J segment 3 bases; nucleotides outside the gene matches: 4. CDR3 DNA sequence: TGTGCCAGCAGGCCTGGGACAGCTAATGAAAAACTGTTTTTT. This gives the protein CASRPGTANEKLFF. Looking up the rest from reference TRBV28 and TRBJ1-4 gives the full variable domain: DVKVTQSSRYLVKRTGEKVFLECVQDMDHENMFWYRQDPGLGLRLIYFSYDVKMKEKGDIPEGYSVSREKKERFSLILESASTNQTSMYLCASRPGTANEKLFFGSGTQLSVL.

The count of this clone is one. The chain links TRBV3-1 (or the pseudogene TRBV3-2) to TRBJ2-5; no clear D gene. CDR3 size: 12 residues. Germline V gene lookup returns CDR1 LGHDT and CDR2 YNNKEL (reference sequence). Trimming shortened V by 2 bases and J by 3 bases, and 4 bases separated the two germline ends. In DNA, the CDR3 is TGTGCCAGCAGCCAAATAGAAGAGACCCAGTACTTC. This sequence encodes CASSQIEETQYF.

The chain carries TRBV29-1 and TRBJ1-5; a possible D gene is TRBD1 (5 bases). Germline V gene lookup returns CDR1 SQVTM and CDR2 ANQGSEA. V was cut by 5 bases and J by 1 base, with 18 bases left in between. This CDR3 is 16 amino acids long. DNA of the CDR3: TGCAGCGTTCAGCTCGGTACAGGCTCGAGCAATCAGCCCCAGCATTTT. This gives the protein CSVQLGTGSSNQPQHF.

The V gene is TRBV6-5, the J gene TRBJ1-2; TRBD1 matches 10 bases. The CDR3 extends over 11 amino acids. With 6 bases clipped from V and 12 bases from J, the junction kept 4 bases outside the gene matches. Germline V CDR1 and CDR2: MNHEY, SVGAGI. The CDR3: CASRTGGAHTF. CDR3 DNA sequence: TGTGCCAGCAGGACAGGGGGCGCGCACACCTTC.